Included here is one TCR beta chain sequence, with context. Authors' processing steps: The assay estimated nucleated cells by amplifying reference gene primers. TCRdb's copy holds only in-frame clones and misses some; the assay was immunoSEQ multiplex PCR. V and J calls and clone size follow that table, whereas D and trimming were derived from the DNA. Among 70,000 to 80,000 clones listed, 80% to 95% were seen once. The CDR3 extends over 16 amino acids. CDR1 and CDR2 (germline): MGHRA, YSYEKL. With 3 bases clipped from V and 8 bases from J, the junction kept 8 bases outside the gene matches. The data were obtained in a study of blood T cell repertoires in COVID-19. For the study at large: Whether acute or convalescent, the COVID-19 samples came from the United States, Italy and Spain. The cDNA or gDNA used as material had been derived from T cells, B-cell-depleted T cells, or PBMCs.

This chain uses TRBV4-1 with TRBJ2-1, with TRBD2 identical over 12 bases. Sequencing input: peripheral blood. The clonotype originates from a woman aged 60-75 years with active COVID-19. CDR3 DNA sequence: TGCGCCAGCAGCCATGTAACTAGCGGGAGGATGTATGAGCAGTTCTTC. Translating it yields CASSHVTSGRMYEQFF.